This TCR beta chain was captured in a study of neoadjuvant nivolumab and ipilimumab in lung cancer. General study results and limits: Pretherapy blood TCR richness correlated positively with resected tumor richness.

Some clones are missing from TCRdb's copy, which holds only in-frame ones; the method was immunoSEQ multiplex PCR. Of about 27,000 clones listed, about 78% were seen once; the top ten hold roughly 20%. For this clone: Its antigen remains unidentified.

V trimming: 0 bases; J trimming: 7 bases; junction bases outside the gene matches: 8. In germline, CDR1 is LNHNV, CDR2 YYDKDF (reference sequence). The length of the CDR3 is 17 residues. The V and J genes are TRBV15 and TRBJ2-1, with 11 nucleotides matching TRBD2. Sequencing was performed on tumor tissue, taken after neoadjuvant nivolumab, alone or with ipilimumab, at or shortly before surgery. This clonotype was sampled from an adult with non-small cell lung cancer. As DNA, the CDR3 is TGTGCCACCAGCAGAGAAAGGGCTAGCGGGGGGCTGAATGAGCAGTTCTTC. Its translation is CATSRERASGGLNEQFF.